This is a list of T cell receptor beta chains from one sample in a study of blood T cell repertoires in COVID-19. The table came from immunoSEQ multiplex PCR; TCRdb's copy has only in-frame clones and leaves some out. The table has roughly 250,000 clones, approximately 90% seen once; the top ten hold about 2.3%. Sequenced material: PBMCs or T cells enriched from blood (not recorded which). Source of these receptors: a woman aged 40 to 49 with acute COVID-19. The CDR3 runs from the conserved cysteine through the conserved F or W. A D gene is named only where the DNA matches it firmly. Some rows mark clone size as missing; the rest say once, few, many or name a class of expanded clone.

CDR3 length: 16
V gene: TRBV11-3
D gene: TRBD1
J gene: TRBJ1-1
clone size: NA
CDR3 protein: CASSSVRDRGGTEAFF

CDR3 length: 19
V gene: TRBV5-4
D gene: TRBD2
J gene: TRBJ2-7
clone size: NA
CDR3 protein: CASSSRKAMAGGPSIGQYF

CDR3 length: 14
V gene: TRBV18
D gene: NA
J gene: TRBJ1-6
clone size: once
CDR3 protein: CASSEARDNSPLHF

CDR3 length: 12
V gene: TRBV7-2
D gene: NA
J gene: TRBJ2-2
clone size: once
CDR3 protein: CASSLDLGELFF

CDR3 length: 12
V gene: TRBV3-1/TRBV3-2
D gene: NA
J gene: TRBJ1-2
clone size: NA
CDR3 protein: CASSQAARDNTF

CDR3 length: 14
V gene: TRBV28
D gene: TRBD1
J gene: TRBJ2-7
clone size: NA
CDR3 protein: CASSLPDRVYEQYF

CDR3 length: 13
V gene: TRBV12-3/TRBV12-4
D gene: NA
J gene: TRBJ1-4
clone size: NA
CDR3 protein: CASSLSQDEKLFF

CDR3 length: 16
V gene: TRBV4-1
D gene: TRBD2
J gene: TRBJ2-2
clone size: NA
CDR3 protein: CASSPTQRERPGELFF

CDR3 length: 12
V gene: TRBV28
D gene: NA
J gene: TRBJ1-2
clone size: NA
CDR3 protein: CASSLQDYGYTF

CDR3 length: 13
V gene: TRBV27
D gene: NA
J gene: TRBJ2-2
clone size: NA
CDR3 protein: CASSSPPGGELFF

CDR3 length: 15
V gene: TRBV24-1
D gene: TRBD2
J gene: TRBJ2-2
clone size: NA
CDR3 protein: CATGLSGGTTGELFF

CDR3 length: 18
V gene: TRBV2
D gene: TRBD1
J gene: TRBJ1-2
clone size: NA
CDR3 protein: CASSRLIVGQALNYGYTF

CDR3 length: 15
V gene: TRBV24-1
D gene: TRBD1
J gene: TRBJ2-7
clone size: once
CDR3 protein: CATSDGTGSYYEQYF

CDR3 length: 12
V gene: TRBV9
D gene: NA
J gene: TRBJ2-3
clone size: NA
CDR3 protein: CASSSSTDTQYF

CDR3 length: 12
V gene: TRBV6-2/TRBV6-3
D gene: NA
J gene: TRBJ1-1
clone size: NA
CDR3 protein: CASSYGPGKAFF

CDR3 length: 13
V gene: TRBV7-3
D gene: TRBD1
J gene: TRBJ2-5
clone size: NA
CDR3 protein: CASSPQGRETQYF

CDR3 length: 13
V gene: TRBV29-1
D gene: TRBD1
J gene: TRBJ1-1
clone size: NA
CDR3 protein: CSVHRGSGTEAFF

CDR3 length: 18
V gene: TRBV30
D gene: TRBD2
J gene: TRBJ2-2
clone size: NA
CDR3 protein: CAWSVSNLIAGGKRELFF

CDR3 length: 14
V gene: TRBV5-1
D gene: NA
J gene: TRBJ1-5
clone size: NA
CDR3 protein: CASSADSSNQPQHF

CDR3 length: 14
V gene: TRBV6-5
D gene: NA
J gene: TRBJ2-1
clone size: NA
CDR3 protein: CASSSQVGPDEQFF